This T cell receptor (beta chain) appears in the sequencing data of a study of regulatory T cells. Whole-study findings and limits: Patient repertoires had restricted TRB V-J pairs and skewed V and J usage, most in Tregs.

Amplification used 52 TRBV primers and 13 TRBJ primers. The method was immunoSEQ multiplex PCR; TCRdb's version includes in-frame clones alone and lacks a portion of them. This repertoire shows a few thousand clones, approximately 80% found once; its top ten account for roughly 31%. The V end lost 5 bases, the J end lost 2 bases, and 13 bases lay between the germline ends. CDR1 is SEHNR, CDR2 FQNEAQ, per germline (reference sequence). The CDR3 consists of 14 residues. As regards this clone: What it binds is unknown.

V gene TRBV7-9 combines with J gene TRBJ2-7; D unclear. This clonotype was sampled from a child younger than 18 with CD3G deficiency. Sequencing input: CD8+ T cells sorted from blood. The CDR3 is CASSPGLAPYEQYF. CDR3 in DNA: TGTGCCAGCAGCCCCGGGTTAGCCCCCTACGAGCAGTACTTC.